The clone carrying this T cell receptor beta chain appeared a few times. The sample comes from a study of T cells in Graves' hyperthyroidism and ophthalmopathy. In germline, CDR1 is MNHEY, CDR2 SVGAGI. V was cut by 2 bases and J by 6 bases, with 13 bases left in between. CDR3 size: 14 residues. It was RNA transcripts that yielded the amplified TCR beta CDR3 regions. TCR CDR3 regions were first amplified by RT-PCR with HTBI primers. TCRdb itself ran the multiplex PCR reads through MiXCR, one entry per CDR3 protein. The sample contains around 690,000 distinct CDR3 sequences, around 21% of which appear only once.

This rearrangement joins TRBV6-5 to TRBJ1-2; D gene uncertain. The TCR was taken from a young man with Graves' ophthalmopathy. Sequencing input: blood. In DNA form, the CDR3 reads TGTGCCAGCAGTTACAGGATCTTGGAGGATGGCTACACCTTC. Its translation: CASSYRILEDGYTF.